A selection of T cell receptor beta chains follows, all from one sample in a study of shared clonotypes between healthy human individuals. Sequenced by immunoSEQ multiplex PCR; TCRdb stores in-frame clones only, minus some. The table shows 700,000 to 950,000 clones, with just over 95% occurring only once. Sequenced sample: naive CD8+ T cells sorted from blood. These receptors were taken from a young man in good health. Both conserved end residues are trimmed from each CDR3. The size entry is marked missing in some rows and otherwise reads once, few, many or a size class.

ASSPRDFPDTQY | TRBV18 | NA
ASSRTWNEQF | TRBV5-5 | NA
ATSRGRGRETQY | TRBV15 | NA
ASSFGTGELF | TRBV5-6 | NA
ASSGDASSQF | TRBV5-5 | NA
ASIRGRTQY | TRBV11-2 | NA
ASSSTGTGRWDTEAF | TRBV7-8 | NA
ASSPSKGGETQY | TRBV6-5 | once
ASQLPGLSLALSDEQF | TRBV2 | once
ASSRASTGDRYEQY | TRBV7-8 | NA
ASSWRELSDTQY | TRBV27 | NA
ASSLGRGAYNEQF | TRBV7-9 | NA
SVEGWGQSDEQF | TRBV29-1 | NA
ASSSLAGTYEQY | TRBV7-8 | NA
ASSGTGNYEQY | TRBV18 | NA
ASSTPRQGRYEQY | TRBV19 | NA
ASSLGEGPDTQY | TRBV5-1 | once
ASSLAGGGHNEQF | TRBV7-2 | NA
ATGTSGADTQY | TRBV15 | NA
ASSLRGGGINTEAF | TRBV27 | NA
ASSLYTTGGNTEAF | TRBV7-8 | NA
ASSLGLYYGYT | TRBV7-8 | NA
ASSLDGQGGNTIY | TRBV5-1 | NA
ASSYAGGPGGELF | TRBV6-5 | NA
ASSFRGETQY | TRBV7-2 | NA
ASSLAGLAGEDYEQY | TRBV28 | NA
ASSLENAYEQY | TRBV5-1 | NA
SVVSGTGGPSGVANQPQH | TRBV29-1 | once
ASSLVTVKETQY | TRBV5-8 | NA
ASSIMGQMYVDTQY | TRBV19 | NA
ASSLGLGLAIYEQY | TRBV11-2 | NA
ASSLVGAGGPQETQY | TRBV7-9 | NA
ASSSDRGASYNEQF | TRBV5-6 | NA
ASSFRGTGELF | TRBV11-2 | NA
ASSSLLAGAIAEQF | TRBV7-8 | NA
ASSPGLEGTQY | TRBV7-9 | NA
ASSQINRGAETQY | TRBV27 | NA
ASSQDQGWGEQY | TRBV4-3 | NA
ASSPPGQGSDGYT | TRBV14 | NA
ASSLWSGSSYEQY | TRBV11-2 | NA
ATGGGLSYEQY | TRBV27 | NA
ASSLGTSGSTVHEQY | TRBV7-6 | once
ASSAGTLSNQPQH | TRBV19 | NA
ASSLARGGKEAF | TRBV7-8 | NA